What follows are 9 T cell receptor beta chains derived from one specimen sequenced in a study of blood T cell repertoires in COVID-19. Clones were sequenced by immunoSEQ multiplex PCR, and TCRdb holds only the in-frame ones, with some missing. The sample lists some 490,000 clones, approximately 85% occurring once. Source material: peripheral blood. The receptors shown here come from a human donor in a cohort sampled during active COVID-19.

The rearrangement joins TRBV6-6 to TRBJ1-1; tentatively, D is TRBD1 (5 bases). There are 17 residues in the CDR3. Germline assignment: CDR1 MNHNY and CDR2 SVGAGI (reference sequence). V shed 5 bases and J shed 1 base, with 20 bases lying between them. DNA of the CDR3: TGTGCCAGCAGTCCCTCGGCGGGGCGGGCGGGGAACACTGAAGCTTTCTTT. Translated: CASSPSAGRAGNTEAFF.

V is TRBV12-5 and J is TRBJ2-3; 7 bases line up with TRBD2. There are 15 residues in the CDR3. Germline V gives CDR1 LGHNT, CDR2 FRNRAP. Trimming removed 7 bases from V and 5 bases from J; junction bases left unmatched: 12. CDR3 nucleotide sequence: TGTGCTAGTGCTCGGTGGCGGGAGAGGGGAGATACGCAGTATTTT. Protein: CASARWRERGDTQYF.

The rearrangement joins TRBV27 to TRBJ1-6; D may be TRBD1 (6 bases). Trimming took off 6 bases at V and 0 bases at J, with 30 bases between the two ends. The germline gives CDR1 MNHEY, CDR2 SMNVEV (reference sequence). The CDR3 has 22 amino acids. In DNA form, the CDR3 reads TGTGCCAGCAGCCGCGACTTCAGGTGGGACACACTGCCAAGCTCCTATAATTCACCCCTCCACTTT. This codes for CASSRDFRWDTLPSSYNSPLHF.

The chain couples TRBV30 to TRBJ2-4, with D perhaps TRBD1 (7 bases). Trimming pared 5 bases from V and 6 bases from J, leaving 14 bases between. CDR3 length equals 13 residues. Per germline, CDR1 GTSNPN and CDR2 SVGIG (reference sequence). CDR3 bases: TGTGCCTGGGGGGGGACAGACCGAAACATTCAGTACTTC. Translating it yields CAWGGTDRNIQYF.

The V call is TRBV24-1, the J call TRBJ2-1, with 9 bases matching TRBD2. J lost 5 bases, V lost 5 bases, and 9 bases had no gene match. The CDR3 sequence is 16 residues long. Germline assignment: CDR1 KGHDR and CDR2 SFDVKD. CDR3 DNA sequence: TGTGCCACCAGTGGCTGGTCTAGCGGGATCAACAATGAGCAGTTCTTC. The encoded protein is CATSGWSSGINNEQFF.

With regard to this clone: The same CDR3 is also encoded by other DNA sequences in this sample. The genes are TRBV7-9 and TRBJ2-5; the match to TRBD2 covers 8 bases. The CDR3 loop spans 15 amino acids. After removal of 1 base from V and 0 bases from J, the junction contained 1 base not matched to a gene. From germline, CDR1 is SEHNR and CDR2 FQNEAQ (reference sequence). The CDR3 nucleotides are TGTGCCAGCAGCTTAGTAGCGGGGCACCAAGAGACCCAGTACTTC. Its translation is CASSLVAGHQETQYF. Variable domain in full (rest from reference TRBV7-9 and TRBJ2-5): DTGVSQNPRHKITKRGQNVTFRCDPISEHNRLYWYRQTLGQGPEFLTYFQNEAQLEKSRLLSDRFSAERPKGSFSTLEIQRTEQGDSAMYLCASSLVAGHQETQYFGPGTRLLVL.

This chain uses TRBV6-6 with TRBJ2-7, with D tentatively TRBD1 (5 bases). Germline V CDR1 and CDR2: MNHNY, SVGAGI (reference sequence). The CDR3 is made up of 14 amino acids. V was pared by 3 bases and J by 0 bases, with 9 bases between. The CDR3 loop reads CASSYGADSYEQYF. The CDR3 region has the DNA TGTGCCAGCAGTTATGGGGCTGACTCCTACGAGCAGTACTTC.

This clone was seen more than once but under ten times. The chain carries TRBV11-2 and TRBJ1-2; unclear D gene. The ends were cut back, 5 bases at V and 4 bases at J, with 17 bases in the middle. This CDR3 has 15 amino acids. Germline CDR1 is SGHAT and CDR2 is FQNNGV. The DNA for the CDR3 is TGTGCCAGCAGCCCGGAGATCCTTCCGACCTATGGCTACACCTTC. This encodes CASSPEILPTYGYTF.

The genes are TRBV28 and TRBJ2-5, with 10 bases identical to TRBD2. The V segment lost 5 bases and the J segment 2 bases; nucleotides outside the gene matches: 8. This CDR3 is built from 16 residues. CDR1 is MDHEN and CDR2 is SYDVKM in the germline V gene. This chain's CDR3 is CASSLAGAVAQETQYF. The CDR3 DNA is TGTGCCAGCAGTCTAGCGGGAGCGGTTGCGCAAGAGACCCAGTACTTC.